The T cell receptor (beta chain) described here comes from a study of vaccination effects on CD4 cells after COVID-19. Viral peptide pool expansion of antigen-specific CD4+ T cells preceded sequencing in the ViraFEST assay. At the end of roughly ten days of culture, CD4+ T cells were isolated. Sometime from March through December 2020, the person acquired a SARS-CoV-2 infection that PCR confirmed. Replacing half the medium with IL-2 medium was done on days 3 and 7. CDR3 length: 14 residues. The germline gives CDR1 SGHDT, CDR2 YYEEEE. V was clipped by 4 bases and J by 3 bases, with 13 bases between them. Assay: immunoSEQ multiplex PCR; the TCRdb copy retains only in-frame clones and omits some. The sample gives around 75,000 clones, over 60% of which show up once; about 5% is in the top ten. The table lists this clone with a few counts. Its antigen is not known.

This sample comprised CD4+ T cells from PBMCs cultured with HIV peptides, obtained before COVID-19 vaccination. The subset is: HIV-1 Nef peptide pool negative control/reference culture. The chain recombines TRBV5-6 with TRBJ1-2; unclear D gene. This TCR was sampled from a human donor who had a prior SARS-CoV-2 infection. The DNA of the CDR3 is TGTGCCAGCAGCGACCTAGTACTCGACTATGGCTACACCTTC. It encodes CASSDLVLDYGYTF.